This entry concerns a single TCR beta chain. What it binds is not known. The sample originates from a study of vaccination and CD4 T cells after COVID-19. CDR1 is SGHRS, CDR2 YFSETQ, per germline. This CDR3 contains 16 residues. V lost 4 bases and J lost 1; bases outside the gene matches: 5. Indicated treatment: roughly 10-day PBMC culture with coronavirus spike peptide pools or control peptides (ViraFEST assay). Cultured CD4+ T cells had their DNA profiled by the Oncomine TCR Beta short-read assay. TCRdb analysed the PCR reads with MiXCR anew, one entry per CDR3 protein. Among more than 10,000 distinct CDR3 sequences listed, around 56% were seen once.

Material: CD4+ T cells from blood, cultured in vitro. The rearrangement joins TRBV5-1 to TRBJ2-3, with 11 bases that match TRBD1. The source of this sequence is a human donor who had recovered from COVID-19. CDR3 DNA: TGCGCCAGCAGCACGGACAGGGGGCGCGGCACAGATACGCAGTATTTT. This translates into CASSTDRGRGTDTQYF.